This TCR beta chain was recovered during a study of graft-versus-host responses after intestinal transplantation. Across the whole study: Recipients underwent multivisceral, liver-intestinal, or isolated intestinal transplants.

This CDR3 contains 13 residues. Germline CDR1 SGDLS, CDR2 YYNGEE. Trimming took off 0 bases at V and 3 bases at J, with 4 bases between the two ends. Profiling relied on immunoSEQ multiplex PCR, and the TCRdb table lists in-frame clones only, not all of them. The sample lists roughly 100,000 clones, about 90% seen once, with roughly 0.069% in the top ten. Details on this clone: Its antigen remains unknown.

This specimen was unstimulated CD8+ T cells sorted from spleen or lymph node cells, taken before transplant. The chain employs TRBV9 and TRBJ2-1; D is ambiguous. The receptor's source is a human donor who was the organ donor for an intestinal transplant. CDR3 sequence (DNA): TGTGCCAGCAGCGTAGTAGACTACAATGAGCAGTTCTTC. Translated, it gives CASSVVDYNEQFF.